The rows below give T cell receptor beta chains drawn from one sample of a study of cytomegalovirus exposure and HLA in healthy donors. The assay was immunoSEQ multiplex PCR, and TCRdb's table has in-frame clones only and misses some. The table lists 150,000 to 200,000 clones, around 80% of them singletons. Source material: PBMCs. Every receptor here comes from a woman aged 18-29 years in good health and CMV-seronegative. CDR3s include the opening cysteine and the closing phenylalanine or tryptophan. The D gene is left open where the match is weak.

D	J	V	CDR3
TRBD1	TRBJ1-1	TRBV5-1	CASTWGDRVMNTEAFF
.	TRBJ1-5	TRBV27	CASSEGPGTPNQPQHF
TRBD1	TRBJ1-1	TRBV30	CAGGWTEAFF
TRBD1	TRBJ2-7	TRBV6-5	CASSYARQGSYEQYF
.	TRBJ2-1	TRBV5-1	CASSSMAESYNEQFF
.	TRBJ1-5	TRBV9	CASSPGQLNNQPQHF
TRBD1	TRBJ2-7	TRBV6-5	CATRPDRDIYEQYF
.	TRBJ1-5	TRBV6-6	CASSYSYHGNQPQHF
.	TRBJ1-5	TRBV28	CATRDISNQPQHF
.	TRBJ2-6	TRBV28	CASTGAGANVLTF
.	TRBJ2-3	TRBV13	CASRGLIAEITDTQYF
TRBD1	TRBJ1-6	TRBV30	CAWSRPGQGSPLHF
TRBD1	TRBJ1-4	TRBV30	CAWSAPGGVSEKLFF
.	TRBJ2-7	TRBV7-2	CASSLHGTLGAEQYF
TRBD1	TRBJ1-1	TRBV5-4	CASSSSTGQGYYTEAFF